This TCR beta chain was recorded in a study of blood T cell repertoires in COVID-19. Study-level information: The origin of the acute and convalescent COVID-19 samples was the United States, Italy and Spain.

Sequencing was performed with immunoSEQ multiplex PCR; in TCRdb, only in-frame clones are kept and a portion is missing. The profile shows around 300,000 clones, roughly 90% of them singletons. The CDR3 is 17 amino acids. V lost 11 bases, J lost 0 bases, and 26 bases lay in between. Germline V lookup: CDR1 ENHRY, CDR2 SYGVKD. The TCR originated in a woman aged 60 to 75 who had recovered from COVID-19. The sample consisted of PBMCs or T cells enriched from blood (not recorded which). This rearrangement joins TRBV10-3 to TRBJ2-7, with D possibly TRBD2 on 6 matching bases. The CDR3 loop reads CAAYPEAGRRNSYEQYF. For the CDR3, the DNA is TGTGCCGCTTACCCCGAAGCGGGCAGGCGAAACTCCTACGAGCAGTACTTC.